The 3 T cell receptor beta chains below all came from one sample that was sequenced in a study of blood T cell repertoires in COVID-19. The assay was immunoSEQ multiplex PCR, and TCRdb's table has in-frame clones only and misses some. This sample has about 310,000 clones; roughly 87% occur once, and the top ten carry 2% to 3%. Sequenced sample: peripheral blood. All receptors come from a man between 18 and 35 years old with active or convalescent COVID-19.

The chain uses TRBV2 and TRBJ1-3, with D hard to call. V was cut by 7 bases and J by 4 bases, with 8 bases left in between. The CDR3 is 12 amino acids. The V gene's germline CDR1 is SNHLY and CDR2 FYNNEI. CDR3 DNA sequence: TGTGCCAGCACTAGGGAGGGAAACACCATATATTTT. Encoded protein: CASTREGNTIYF.

This chain joins TRBV3-1 (or the pseudogene TRBV3-2) and TRBJ2-1; 8 bases align to TRBD2. This CDR3 is 16 amino acids long. Germline loops: CDR1 LGHDT, CDR2 YNNKEL (reference sequence). V was clipped by 2 bases and J by 0 bases; unmatched bases: 3. As DNA, the CDR3 is TGTGCCAGCAGCCAACGGGGGGGCAGCTCCTACAATGAGCAGTTCTTC. It is translated as CASSQRGGSSYNEQFF.

CDR3 region: CASSPGQHNSPLHF. CDR3 coding DNA: TGTGCCAGCAGCCCGGGACAGCATAATTCACCCCTCCACTTT. This rearrangement joins TRBV5-6 to TRBJ1-6, with TRBD1 matching over 7 bases. CDR3 length: 14 amino acids. From germline, CDR1 is SGHDT and CDR2 YYEEEE. V gave up 4 bases and J gave up 5 bases; unmatched junction bases: 3.